The 9 T cell receptor beta chains below all came from one sample that was sequenced in a study of T cells in Graves' hyperthyroidism and ophthalmopathy. TCR beta CDR3 region amplification was performed from RNA transcripts. The TCR CDR3 was amplified in a first-round RT-PCR using the HTBI primer set. TCRdb recomputed calls from the multiplex PCR reads with MiXCR, one row per CDR3 protein. The sample carries 500,000 to 650,000 distinct CDR3 sequences, about 14% recorded once. The sequenced material came from blood. These receptors were obtained from a woman aged 45-65 years with Graves' ophthalmopathy.

This clonotype was found many times. The chain has TRBV6-2 or TRBV6-3 and TRBJ2-7; D assignment may be TRBD1 or TRBD2 (5 bases each). The CDR3 loop spans 16 amino acids. The V end was cut by 0 bases, the J end by 4 bases, with 16 bases between. From germline, CDR1 is MNHEY and CDR2 SVGEGT. CDR3 coding DNA: TGTGCCAGCAGTTACTCGACAGTGAAAGGAGGATACGAGCAGTACTTC. Protein: CASSYSTVKGGYEQYF.

This clonotype came up many times. The CDR3 region is CASSSGRDTEAFF. The CDR3 region has the DNA TGTGCCAGCTCATCAGGCAGGGACACTGAAGCTTTCTTT. J is TRBJ1-1 and V is TRBV18; perhaps TRBD1 as D (5 bases). Trimming shortened V by 5 bases and J by 3 bases, and 10 bases separated the two germline ends. Germline V gives CDR1 KGHSH, CDR2 LQKENI. This CDR3 has 13 residues.

The rearrangement links TRBV20-1 to TRBJ2-3, with 9 bases fitting TRBD2. J was trimmed by 5 bases and V by 5 bases; bases with no gene match: 11. Germline assignment: CDR1 DFQATT and CDR2 SNEGSKA (reference sequence). This CDR3 is 15 amino acids long. CDR3 nucleotide sequence: TGCAGTGCTCAAATGGGCGGGAGGGCCAGAGATACGCAGTATTTT. It yields the protein CSAQMGGRARDTQYF.

This clonotype occurred many times. The chain has TRBV3-1 and TRBJ2-3; D could derive from TRBD1 or TRBD2 (6 bases each). CDR3 size: 13 residues. The V end was cut by 2 bases, the J end by 10 bases, with 13 bases between. The V gene's germline CDR1 is LGHDT and CDR2 YNNKEL (reference sequence). Written as DNA, the CDR3 is TGTGCCAGCAGCCAAAGAACCGGGGGCTCGCAGTATTTT. This translates into CASSQRTGGSQYF.

At least ten counts were recorded for this clonotype. J is TRBJ2-7 and V is TRBV5-5; tentative D call: TRBD2 (7 bases). Germline CDR1 and CDR2: SGHKS and YYEKEE (reference sequence). This CDR3 is built from 14 residues. Trimming removed 6 bases at V and 6 bases at J, with 19 bases between. The CDR3 nucleotides read TGTGCCAGCAACTGGGAGGGGGTAATTACCGAGCAGTACTTC. It codes for CASNWEGVITEQYF.

In this sample, this clonotype turned up many times. The chain carries TRBV6-2 or TRBV6-3 and TRBJ2-1; the match to TRBD2 covers 14 bases. J gave up 6 bases and V 7 bases, and 5 bases lay outside the gene matches. CDR3 size: 15 residues. Germline V gene lookup returns CDR1 MNHEY and CDR2 SVGEGT. The DNA of the CDR3 is TGTGCCAGCACCACCGGGACTAGCGGGAGCAATGAGCAGTTCTTC. Translating it yields CASTTGTSGSNEQFF.

This clonotype was observed many times. The chain couples TRBV11-3 to TRBJ2-5; D could derive from TRBD1 or TRBD2 (6 bases each). With 5 bases removed from V and 7 bases from J, the gap between germline ends came to 20 bases. CDR1 SGHNT and CDR2 YENEEA come from the germline V gene. The CDR3 covers 15 residues. CDR3 DNA: TGTGCCAGCAGCGTCACCCCTCGGGGGCTTGTGACCCAGTACTTC. Its translation is CASSVTPRGLVTQYF.

The table lists this clonotype with a few counts. The chain uses TRBV12-5 and TRBJ1-5, with D perhaps TRBD1 (5 bases). CDR3 length equals 15 residues. V shed 3 bases and J shed 2 bases, with 11 bases lying between them. Germline V gene sequence: CDR1 LGHNT, CDR2 FRNRAP. The CDR3 DNA follows: TGTGCTAGTGGTTTATCGACAGTAGGCAATCAGCCCCAGCATTTT. Translation: CASGLSTVGNQPQHF.

This clonotype has a count of ten or more. The rearrangement links TRBV20-1 to TRBJ2-1, with D possibly TRBD2 on 5 matching bases. Germline V lookup: CDR1 DFQATT, CDR2 SNEGSKA (reference sequence). The CDR3 sequence is 13 residues long. The CDR3 loop reads CSAPGGSYNEQFF. The CDR3 nucleotides are TGCAGCGCCCCTGGAGGCTCCTACAATGAGCAGTTCTTC.